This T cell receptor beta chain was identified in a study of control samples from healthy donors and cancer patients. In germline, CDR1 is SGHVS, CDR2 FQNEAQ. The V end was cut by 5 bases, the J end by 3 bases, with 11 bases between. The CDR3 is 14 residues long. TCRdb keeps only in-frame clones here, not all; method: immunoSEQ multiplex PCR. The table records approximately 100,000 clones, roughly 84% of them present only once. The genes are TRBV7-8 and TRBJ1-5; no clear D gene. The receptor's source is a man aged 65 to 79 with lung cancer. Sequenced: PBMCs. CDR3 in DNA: TGTGCCAGCAGCCGAGACACCTCCAATCAGCCCCAGCATTTT. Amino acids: CASSRDTSNQPQHF.